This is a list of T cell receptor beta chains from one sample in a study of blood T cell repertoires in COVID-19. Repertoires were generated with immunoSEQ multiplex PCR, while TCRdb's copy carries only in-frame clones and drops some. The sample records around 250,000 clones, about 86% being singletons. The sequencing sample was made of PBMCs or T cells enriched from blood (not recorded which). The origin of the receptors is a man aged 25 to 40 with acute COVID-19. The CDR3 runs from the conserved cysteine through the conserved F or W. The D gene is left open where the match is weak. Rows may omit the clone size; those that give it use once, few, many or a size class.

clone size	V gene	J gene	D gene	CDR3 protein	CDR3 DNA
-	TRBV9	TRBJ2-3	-	CASSVGGRGKTDTQYF	TGTGCCAGCAGCGTAGGGGGCAGGGGTAAAACAGATACGCAGTATTTT
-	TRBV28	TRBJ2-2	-	CASSPLAGELFF	TGTGCCAGCAGCCCCTTAGCAGGGGAGCTGTTTTTT
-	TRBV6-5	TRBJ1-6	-	CASSTNRVSPLHF	TGTGCCAGCAGTACGAACAGGGTATCACCCCTCCACTTT
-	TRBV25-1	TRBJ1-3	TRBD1	CASISGTGAIYSGNTIYF	TGTGCCAGTATCTCCGGGACAGGGGCTATATACTCTGGAAACACCATATATTTT
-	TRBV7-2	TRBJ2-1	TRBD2	CASSLSGGNGQEQFF	TGTGCCAGCAGTTTAAGCGGGGGAAATGGACAAGAGCAGTTCTTC
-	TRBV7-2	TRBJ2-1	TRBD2	CASPPMAGGYNEQFF	TGTGCCAGCCCCCCAATGGCGGGGGGGTACAATGAGCAGTTCTTC
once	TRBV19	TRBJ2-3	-	CASSIPGSTDTQYF	TGTGCCAGTAGTATCCCGGGTAGCACAGATACGCAGTATTTT
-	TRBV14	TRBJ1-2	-	CASKRPQLETTYTF	TGTGCCAGCAAGAGACCGCAACTTGAGACTACCTACACCTTC
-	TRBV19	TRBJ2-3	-	CASSMMRGSTDTQYF	TGTGCCAGTAGTATGATGCGGGGAAGCACAGATACGCAGTATTTT
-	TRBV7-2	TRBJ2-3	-	CASSSWAGLPDTQYF	TGTGCCAGCAGCTCTTGGGCAGGGCTCCCAGATACGCAGTATTTT
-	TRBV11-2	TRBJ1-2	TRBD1	CASSSRTGGAGYTF	TGTGCCAGCAGCTCAAGGACAGGGGGCGCCGGCTACACCTTC
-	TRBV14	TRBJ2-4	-	CASSQPTETKNIQYF	TGTGCCAGCAGCCAACCGACGGAGACCAAAAACATTCAGTACTTC
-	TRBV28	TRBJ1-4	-	CASSRGGPNEKLFF	TGTGCCAGCAGTCGGGGGGGTCCTAATGAAAAACTGTTTTTT
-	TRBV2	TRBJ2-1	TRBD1	CASSPRGQGYEQFF	TGTGCCAGCAGCCCGAGGGGACAGGGGTATGAGCAGTTCTTC
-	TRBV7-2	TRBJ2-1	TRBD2	CASSHSGRQSSYNEQFF	TGTGCCAGCAGCCATAGCGGGAGGCAGAGCTCCTACAATGAGCAGTTCTTC
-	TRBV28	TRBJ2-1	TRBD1	CASSPSTGYEQFF	TGTGCCAGCAGTCCCTCGACAGGGTATGAGCAGTTCTTC
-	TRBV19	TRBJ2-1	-	CASSKSLLSSYNEQFF	TGTGCCAGTAGCAAATCACTTCTGAGCTCCTACAATGAGCAGTTCTTC
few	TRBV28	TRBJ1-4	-	CAIRQGQEKLFF	TGTGCCATCAGACAAGGACAGGAAAAACTGTTTTTT
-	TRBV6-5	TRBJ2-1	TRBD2	CASSRTSGTYNEQFF	TGTGCCAGCAGCAGGACTAGCGGGACCTACAATGAGCAGTTCTTC
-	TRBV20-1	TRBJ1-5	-	CSASGVDSTQPQHF	TGCAGTGCTAGTGGGGTCGACAGTACACAGCCCCAGCATTTT
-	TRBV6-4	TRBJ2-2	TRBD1	CASSDGTGGTGELFF	TGTGCCAGCAGTGACGGGACAGGGGGGACCGGGGAGCTGTTTTTT
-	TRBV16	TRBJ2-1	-	CASSTRDRYNEQFF	TGTGCCAGCAGCACCCGGGATAGATACAATGAGCAGTTCTTC
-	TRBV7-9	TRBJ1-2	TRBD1	CASRQDSRDRVGYTF	TGTGCCAGCAGACAAGACTCTCGGGACAGGGTTGGCTACACCTTC
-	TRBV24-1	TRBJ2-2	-	CATSVVPTGELFF	TGTGCCACCAGTGTCGTCCCCACCGGGGAGCTGTTTTTT
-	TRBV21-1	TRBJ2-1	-	CASPPRLGGGPYNEQFF	TGTGCCAGCCCCCCTAGGCTAGGCGGGGGGCCCTACAATGAGCAGTTCTTC
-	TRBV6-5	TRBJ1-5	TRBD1	CASTGQGGQPQHF	TGTGCCAGCACCGGACAGGGGGGACAGCCCCAGCATTTT
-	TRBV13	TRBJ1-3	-	CASSFVQGSGNTIYF	TGTGCCAGCAGCTTTGTCCAGGGATCTGGAAACACCATATATTTT
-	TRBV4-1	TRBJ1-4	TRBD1	CASSQSPTGGAEKLFF	TGCGCCAGCAGCCAGAGCCCGACAGGGGGAGCGGAAAAACTGTTTTTT
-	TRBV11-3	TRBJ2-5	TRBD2	CASSLGLAETQYF	TGTGCCAGCAGCCTGGGACTAGCGGAGACCCAGTACTTC
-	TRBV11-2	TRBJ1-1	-	CATREGAEAFF	TGTGCCACCCGGGAGGGAGCTGAAGCTTTCTTT
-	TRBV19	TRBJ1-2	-	CASSVAFDTFYGYTF	TGTGCCAGTAGTGTAGCCTTCGACACTTTCTATGGCTACACCTTC
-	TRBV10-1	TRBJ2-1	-	CASSDQRRYNEQFF	TGCGCCAGCAGTGACCAGCGACGCTACAATGAGCAGTTCTTC